This TCR beta chain was captured by sequencing in a study of control samples from healthy donors and cancer patients. Assay used: immunoSEQ multiplex PCR; TCRdb lists only in-frame clones, some missing. The sample records 150,000 to 200,000 clones, approximately 94% being singletons. Germline V gene sequence: CDR1 LNHDA, CDR2 SQIVND (reference sequence). The CDR3 extends over 16 amino acids. Trimming took off 7 bases at V and 4 bases at J, with 17 bases between the two ends. The chain recombines TRBV19 with TRBJ1-6; D perhaps matches TRBD1 (5 bases). The specimen was blood. The receptor was derived from a woman under 30 in good health. CDR3 DNA sequence: TGTGCCAGTAAGAAGGGGCCATCGATATATAATTCACCCCTCCACTTT. It is translated as CASKKGPSIYNSPLHF.